These 20 T cell receptor beta chains came from one sample sequenced in a study of a mutant IDH1 vaccine in newly diagnosed glioma. This table comes from immunoSEQ multiplex PCR, and its TCRdb copy is limited to in-frame clones, with some not included. Found here are some 120,000 clones, around 80% of them singletons; the top ten hold 4.5% to 5.5%. Their antigens remain unidentified. This sample's time point: week 11, during vaccination. Doses of 300 ug of mutant IDH1 20-mer peptide were given with topical imiquimod. This sample comprised PBMCs, obtained from a glioma patient whose treatment included an IDH1 peptide vaccine. Receptor source: a man aged 35 to 55 with glioma.

The CDR3 is CATSPKGRRTDTQYF. The CDR3 DNA reads TGTGCCACTTCACCCAAGGGACGACGCACAGATACGCAGTATTTT. V and J are TRBV15 and TRBJ2-3, with D perhaps assigned TRBD1 or TRBD2 (5 bases each). Trimming shortened V by 9 bases and J by 1 base, and 17 bases separated the two germline ends. CDR1 and CDR2 (germline): LNHNV, YYDKDF (reference sequence). The CDR3 is 15 amino acids. The full variable domain, rest sourced from reference TRBV15 and TRBJ2-3, is DAMVIQNPRYQVTQFGKPVTLSCSQTLNHNVMYWYQQKSSQAPKLLFHYYDKDFNNEADTPDNFQSRRPNTSFCFLDIRSPGLGDTAMYLCATSPKGRRTDTQYFGPGTRLTVL.

The chain recombines TRBV5-1 with TRBJ2-7, with D maybe TRBD1 (5 bases). V dropped 0 bases and J dropped 1 base, with 11 bases sitting between them. Germline CDR1 and CDR2: SGHRS and YFSETQ. This CDR3 region has 15 residues. This CDR3 is CASSLGQQLSYEQYF. CDR3 bases: TGCGCCAGCAGCTTGGGACAGCAACTTTCCTACGAGCAGTACTTC.

A remark on this clone: At one boundary the junction diverges from the germline segment, which might be a read error. The chain has TRBV4-3 and TRBJ2-5, with 8 nucleotides matching TRBD1. The CDR3 runs to 15 residues. The germline CDR1 and CDR2 sequences are LGHNA and YSLEER. CDR3 DNA: TGCGCCAGCGGCCAAGACCTACAGGGGGTAGAGACCCAGTACTTC. Its protein product is CASGQDLQGVETQYF.

The chain is built from TRBV2 and TRBJ2-1; 8 bases match TRBD1. Looked up from germline, CDR1 is SNHLY and CDR2 is FYNNEI. Losses at the gene ends were 4 bases for V and 8 bases for J; bases not matched to a gene: 10. The CDR3 is 15 amino acids. The CDR3 DNA follows: TGTGCCAGCAGTGTGTGGGGGACAGGTAGGGATGAGCAGTTCTTC. It yields the protein CASSVWGTGRDEQFF.

The chain joins TRBV7-9 to TRBJ2-1; D is perhaps TRBD1 or TRBD2 (6 bases each). The CDR3 is made up of 11 amino acids. Germline lookup yields CDR1 SEHNR and CDR2 FQNEAQ (reference sequence). V lost 8 bases and J 10 bases, leaving 12 bases between the germline ends. The CDR3 spells CASGLGGEQFF. CDR3 DNA sequence: TGTGCCAGCGGATTAGGGGGGGAGCAGTTCTTC. Variable domain in full (rest from reference TRBV7-9 and TRBJ2-1): DTGVSQNPRHKITKRGQNVTFRCDPISEHNRLYWYRQTLGQGPEFLTYFQNEAQLEKSRLLSDRFSAERPKGSFSTLEIQRTEQGDSAMYLCASGLGGEQFFGPGTRLTVL.

This chain uses TRBV27 with TRBJ2-7; 13 bases are shared with TRBD2. The V and J ends lost 2 bases and 7 bases, in that order; junction bases with no gene match: 8. This CDR3 has 16 residues. Germline CDR1 MNHEY, CDR2 SMNVEV (reference sequence). DNA of the CDR3: TGTGCCAGCAGTTTACGTGGACTAGCGGGAGATCGGGAGCAGTACTTC. Protein sequence: CASSLRGLAGDREQYF.

The V gene is TRBV21-1, the J gene TRBJ2-2; TRBD2, as called in the table, went unchecked against the DNA. TRBV21-1 is reported as a pseudogene. The CDR3 loop spans 18 amino acids. The CDR3 sequence is CASSKARLGGASTGELFF. Here the CDR3 DNA reads TGTGCCAGCAGCAAAGCCAGGCTCGGCGGGGCGTCCACCGGGGAGCTGTTTTTT.

V and J are TRBV6-1 and TRBJ1-3; D call uncertain. Germline CDR1 is MNHNS and CDR2 is SASEGT. V shed 6 bases and J shed 5 bases, with 11 bases lying between them. The CDR3 length is 13 residues. This CDR3 is CASRGLRRNTIYF. The CDR3 region has the DNA TGTGCCAGCAGGGGCCTAAGACGAAACACCATATATTTT.

The chain combines TRBV10-1 with TRBJ2-7; D ambiguous. This CDR3 spans 13 amino acids. Germline V gives CDR1 WNHNN, CDR2 SYGVQD (reference sequence). With 2 bases removed from V and 4 bases from J, the gap between germline ends came to 9 bases. CDR3 protein: CASSENAAYEQYF. The CDR3 region has the DNA TGCGCCAGCAGTGAGAACGCAGCGTACGAGCAGTACTTC.

The V and J genes are TRBV5-1 and TRBJ2-7, with 12 bases lining up with TRBD2. Germline V CDR1 and CDR2: SGHRS, YFSETQ. This CDR3 is 16 amino acids long. With 0 bases clipped from V and 2 bases from J, the junction kept 3 bases outside the gene matches. The CDR3 DNA is TGCGCCAGCAGCTTGGTTAGGACTAGCGGGACCTACGAGCAGTACTTC. It is translated as CASSLVRTSGTYEQYF.

The chain is built from TRBV29-1 and TRBJ2-7, with D maybe TRBD2 (5 bases). The CDR3 is made up of 12 amino acids. V was clipped by 4 bases and J by 3 bases, with 10 bases between them. Looked up from germline, CDR1 is SQVTM and CDR2 is ANQGSEA. The CDR3 nucleotides are TGCAGCGTTGGGTCGAGGGTCTACGAGCAGTACTTC. The encoded protein is CSVGSRVYEQYF.

The gene calls are TRBV28 and TRBJ2-7, with D unresolved. Germline V CDR1 and CDR2: MDHEN, SYDVKM. CDR3 length equals 12 residues. Trimming stripped 2 bases from V and 7 bases from J, with 9 bases between. The CDR3 loop reads CASSLDTWEQYF. In DNA, the CDR3 is TGTGCCAGCAGTTTAGACACCTGGGAGCAGTACTTC. Combining the CDR3 with reference TRBV28 and TRBJ2-7 gives the whole variable domain DVKVTQSSRYLVKRTGEKVFLECVQDMDHENMFWYRQDPGLGLRLIYFSYDVKMKEKGDIPEGYSVSREKKERFSLILESASTNQTSMYLCASSLDTWEQYFGPGTRLTVT.

The chain uses TRBV7-9 and TRBJ2-1, with TRBD1 identical over 7 bases. The CDR3 runs to 14 residues. CDR1 SEHNR and CDR2 FQNEAQ come from the germline V gene (reference sequence). V dropped 1 base and J dropped 7; count of bases not matched to a gene: 4. CDR3 in DNA: TGTGCCAGCAGCTTAGAGATACAGGGGAATGAGCAGTTCTTC. Its translation is CASSLEIQGNEQFF. Together with reference TRBV7-9 and TRBJ2-1, the CDR3 gives the full variable domain: DTGVSQNPRHKITKRGQNVTFRCDPISEHNRLYWYRQTLGQGPEFLTYFQNEAQLEKSRLLSDRFSAERPKGSFSTLEIQRTEQGDSAMYLCASSLEIQGNEQFFGPGTRLTVL.

The rearrangement joins TRBV5-6 to TRBJ2-2; D might be TRBD1 or TRBD2, each matching 6 bases. Germline CDR1 SGHDT, CDR2 YYEEEE. The CDR3 consists of 13 residues. In DNA, the CDR3 is TGTGCAGGAGGGGGGCTGAACACCGGGGAGCTGTTTTTT. This sequence encodes CAGGGLNTGELFF.

This clone was seen once. The chain uses TRBV6-6 and TRBJ2-7; D perhaps matches TRBD2 (6 bases). Per the germline V gene, CDR1 is MNHNY and CDR2 is SVGAGI (reference sequence). The CDR3 length is 13 residues. Trimming took off 6 bases at V and 2 bases at J, with 11 bases between the two ends. Here the CDR3 reads CASRGGATYEQYF. CDR3 nucleotide sequence: TGTGCCAGCAGGGGCGGGGCAACCTACGAGCAGTACTTC.

The rearrangement links TRBV5-6 to TRBJ2-5; 14 nucleotides match TRBD2. CDR3 length: 19 residues. V dropped 3 bases and J dropped 5; count of bases not matched to a gene: 15. Germline CDR1 and CDR2: SGHDT and YYEEEE. The CDR3 DNA follows: TGTGCCAGCAGCTCACCCCCGGGACTAGCGGGGGCACTCCAGGAGACCCAGTACTTC. Encoded protein: CASSSPPGLAGALQETQYF.

This clone was seen only once. This rearrangement joins TRBV6-4 to TRBJ2-1, with TRBD2 identical over 7 bases. The J segment lost 6 bases and the V segment lost 3 bases, leaving 11 bases of the junction unmatched. This CDR3 is 16 amino acids long. The germline V gene encodes CDR1 MRHNA and CDR2 SNTAGT. This chain's CDR3 is CASSDASASGFNEQFF. The CDR3 bases are TGTGCCAGCAGTGATGCGTCGGCTAGCGGATTCAATGAGCAGTTCTTC.

This sequence joins TRBV15 and TRBJ2-1, with 7 bases fitting TRBD2. Germline-derived CDR1 and CDR2 are LNHNV and YYDKDF (reference sequence). Trimming cost V 6 bases and J 2 bases; bases outside gene matches: 4. The CDR3 has 14 amino acids. CDR3 DNA sequence: TGTGCCACCAGTTTTGGGGGGGCCTACAATGAGCAGTTCTTC. It translates to CATSFGGAYNEQFF.

The chain employs TRBV18 and TRBJ1-1; 8 bases agree with TRBD1. With V trimmed by 0 bases and J by 2 bases, 5 bases remained unmatched. Germline V gene sequence: CDR1 KGHSH, CDR2 LQKENI. The CDR3 is 16 amino acids. CDR3 amino acids: CASSPPVRGRNTEAFF. CDR3 nucleotide sequence: TGTGCCAGCTCACCACCGGTCAGGGGGCGCAACACTGAAGCTTTCTTT.

The chain uses TRBV5-1 and TRBJ2-7; 9 bases fit TRBD2. Germline V gives CDR1 SGHRS, CDR2 YFSETQ. The junction had 6 bases not matched to a gene; V was cut back by 4 bases and J by 4 bases. The CDR3 consists of 14 residues. The DNA for the CDR3 is TGCGCCAGCAGCCCCGCGGGGGGGGAGTACGAGCAGTACTTC. This codes for CASSPAGGEYEQYF.